This T cell receptor beta chain was documented in a study of spatial heterogeneity in lung cancer. The library protocol tagged each TCR cDNA with a unique molecular identifier. TCRdb called the 5' RACE reads again in MiXCR, with one record for every CDR3 protein. The sample contains roughly 91,000 distinct CDR3 sequences, approximately 20% of which appear only once. The CDR3 consists of 15 residues. Germline values: CDR1 SGHTA, CDR2 FQGNSA. Trimming took off 1 base at V and 6 bases at J, with 10 bases between the two ends. This clonotype has only a few counts. The antigen is not known. Specified time point: sample taken at primary tumor resection. Sequencing covered unsorted whole RNA taken from tumor, nontumor lung or frozen PBMC. A total of around 76 untreated early-stage non-small cell lung cancer patients served as donors. Notes on the study in general: There were more appearances of ubiquitous expanded tumor TCRs in blood at resection than at follow-up.

This chain connects TRBV7-2 to TRBJ1-6; D remains unclear. The sequence derives from a male donor with early-stage non-small cell lung cancer. The input for sequencing was PBMCs, taken at surgery. The CDR3 sequence is CASSLENRPNSPLHF. The CDR3 bases are TGTGCCAGCAGCTTAGAGAACAGACCTAATTCACCCCTCCACTTT. The whole variable domain, remainder taken from reference TRBV7-2 and TRBJ1-6, is GAGVSQSPSNKVTEKGKDVELRCDPISGHTALYWYRQSLGQGLEFLIYFQGNSAPDKSGLPSDRFSAERTGGSVSTLTIQRTQQEDSAVYLCASSLENRPNSPLHFGNGTRLTVT.